This T cell receptor (beta chain) was sequenced during a study of cytomegalovirus exposure and HLA in healthy donors (dated by TCRdb to the late 2010s). With regard to the full study: An earlier analysis of 587 of the donors reported roughly 300 Gb of sequence data and roughly 120 million unique TCR beta sequences obtained from about 180 million T cells. Both class I and class II loci were covered by HLA typing, at four-digit resolution. Of the roughly 390 genotyped donors, approximately 83% fell in the genetic ancestry cluster associated with self-reported Caucasian donors. To study patterns of TCR occurrence, a later analysis re-analyzed previously published TCR beta repertoires from several hundred donors and added high-resolution HLA genotyping. To predict cytomegalovirus infection status, the study combined high-throughput TCR immunosequencing, statistical association of individual TCRs with disease status, and machine learning. The later analysis used no new phenotypic data to find candidate immune exposures, relying instead on TCR beta sequences and their occurrence across donors. Along with the roughly 700-subject first cohort, a separate validation cohort of some 130 different subjects was used. Donor age, sex, ethnicity and CMV serostatus were collected together with the repertoire data. The study profiled the T cell repertoires of around 700 subjects by immunosequencing and related them to cytomegalovirus serostatus. The aim of the study was to test whether cataloging public T cell receptors could identify signatures of past pathogen exposure. All discovery cohort repertoires had been generated using a single sequencing platform. An early release that covered roughly 600 HLA-typed donors contained approximately 320 gigabases of sequencing data and 65 million to 100 million unique TCR sequences. Because of strong linkage in the cohort, a few DR-DQ haplotypes were treated as single units for association and clustering. An earlier analysis of 587 of the donors applied high-throughput TCR beta sequencing to assess whether each TCR beta V gene segment acted as functional or pseudogenic. Among about 390 genotyped donors of the cohort, an average of 235,054 unique TCR beta nucleotide sequences were sequenced per donor, approximately 20% of them non-productive. In a later genetic analysis, genome-wide SNP genotypes for about 55% of the 666 donors were used, and that subset was treated as a discovery cohort. Typing coverage varied by locus: roughly 620-640 donors for A, B, C, DRB1 and DQB1; roughly 520 for DQA1; around 610 for DPA1; 450 to 480 for DPB1.

The method was the immunoSEQ multiplex PCR assay. The multiplex PCR relied on a mix of 60 forward primers for TCR Vbeta segments and 13 reverse primers for TCR Jbeta segments. The CDR3 region of rearranged TCR beta genes was amplified from genomic DNA by a multiplex PCR assay. On the Illumina HiSeq System, the amplified TCR beta libraries were sequenced as 87-base-pair reads. The source study handled its data this way. In a later analysis, tens of millions of unique TCR beta chains were counted across the roughly 670 repertoires, and around 10 million of these chains were shared by at least two donors. A nearest-neighbor algorithm error-corrected the raw reads and collapsed the reads into unique sequences, merging closely related sequences to remove PCR and sequencing errors. CDR3 sequences were aligned to IMGT reference sequences to assign V, D and J gene segments. For a sequence to be retained, at least a six-nucleotide match to both a V gene segment and a J gene segment was required. A rearrangement counted as productive if the CDR3 had no stop codons and remained in frame with V and J, and every other rearrangement counted as non-productive. Following IMGT convention, CDR3 was defined as the stretch from the second conserved V-encoded cysteine to the conserved J-encoded phenylalanine. The earlier analysis of some 600 of the donors excluded sequences that lacked an unambiguous match to a single V gene segment. In an earlier analysis of a few hundred of the donors, V segments were called functional above 56.7% productive rearrangements and were called segregating when the between-donor standard deviation exceeded 5%. A statistical classification framework was developed to diagnose cytomegalovirus status using the catalog of TCR beta chain sequences. V and J gene assignment, in a later analysis, came from comparing TCR nucleotide sequences with IMGT/GENE-DB human TR gene sequences. The TCRdist pipeline was used in a later analysis to assign CDR3 sequences and most-parsimonious VDJ recombination scenarios. In a later analysis, every TCR beta chain was defined by the combination of its CDR3 amino acid sequence and its V-gene family, and reads without a unique V-gene family were dropped. As a way to deal with suspected cross-contamination and a sequencing artifact, a later analysis dropped 450 to 600 nucleotide sequences that were highly shared and had low generation probability. A later analysis calculated a clonal expansion index for each public chain from normalized within-repertoire ranks of inferred template counts. In a later analysis, generation probabilities were computed with a VDJ recombination model fitted to out-of-frame rearrangements, and the resulting probabilities were checked against IGoR. In a later analysis, TCR-TCR, TCR-HLA and TCR-CMV co-occurrence was scored with hypergeometric tests, and a repertoire-size bias correction was applied to TCR pairs. False discovery rates were estimated in a later analysis by permuting HLA or CMV assignments 20 times. In a later analysis, co-occurring TCRs were grouped using DBSCAN, and TCRdist sequence similarity was added for clustering within HLA-allele-positive subsets. For co-occurrence clustering, repertoires with fewer than 30,000 or more than 120,000 public chains were excluded, along with 5 or 6 repertoires with anomalous nucleotide sharing. The immuneACCESS repertoire file appears here via TCRdb, limited to in-frame rearrangements. These files lack a portion of the clones; in checked studies, under half of the deficit traces to unresolved V genes, and the cause of the others is not known. V and J calls and clone size are given by that table; D and trimming were obtained from the DNA. This sample gives around 130,000 clones in total; around four fifths of them show up just once. Of the sample, approximately 1.1% is held by the ten largest clones.

The cohort was made up of about 670 healthy bone marrow donors. At the time of sampling, all cohort members were nominally healthy, though unrecorded immune exposures were likely present. The donor was CMV seronegative and was included in the group of 352 seronegative cohort members. A peripheral blood sample was collected from each donor, and TCR beta sequencing was performed on peripheral blood mononuclear cells. Genomic DNA extraction from the blood cell samples was performed with the Qiagen DNeasy Blood Extraction Kit. The germline ends are 19 bases apart after V is trimmed by 4 bases and J by 3 bases. From its cysteine to its phenylalanine, the CDR3 spans 16 amino acids. Only the CDR3 DNA is retained, 48 bases long and in frame from the first base. The germline V gene yields SGHTS for CDR1 and YDEGEE for CDR2. Study-wide findings and limitations: The presence/absence analyses assumed that sequencing depth was roughly uniform across donors, and that assumption may not be true. A later analysis associated about 17,000 TCR beta sequences with specific HLA alleles at a false discovery rate of 0.05. Across donors, most TCR sequences were observed very rarely, whereas some public TCRs were present in many individuals. A few of the identified cytomegalovirus-associated TCR beta chains were confirmed in vitro to be specific for cytomegalovirus antigens. The authors suggested that the approach could potentially be extended to other disease states and immunological phenotypes. Compared with the approximately 710-donor mean, donors in an Asian-associated ancestry cluster had fewer N-insertions in productive TCRs, according to a later genetic analysis. A further reported finding was that TCR beta sequences accurately predicted the HLA-A and HLA-B alleles for most subjects in the first cohort. This cohort had only TCR beta chains sequenced, and the lack of alpha or paired-chain data limited which features could be detected. In a later analysis, HLA-associated TCR beta chains were found to be more clonally expanded and to have lower generation probabilities than equally common non-associated chains. In a later analysis, several top co-occurrence clusters were reported to appear linked to parvovirus B19, influenza, CMV and Epstein-Barr virus. Broadly in line with IMGT annotations, most TCR beta V segments showed up in productive rearrangements about 87% or about 30% of the time in an earlier analysis of around 550 of the donors. A total of roughly 160 TCR beta chains were listed by the study as associated with cytomegalovirus. Over 15 rarely observed V segments, including chromosome 9 orphons, were excluded from the earlier analysis of 550 to 700 of the donors because counts were too low. According to a later analysis, TCR association rates differed among HLA loci, with DRB1 alleles showing the most associated TCRs and HLA-C alleles showing the fewest. Some IMGT-functional V segments, including TRBV6-2 and TRBV6-3, could not be told apart with the 87-base-pair reads, so those segments were excluded. The classifier was reported to diagnose cytomegalovirus status with high specificity and sensitivity in both the original cohort and the validation cohort. A group of highly shared sequence variants was considered likely to be a technical artifact of the sequencing pipeline. The only immune exposure information available for the cohort was CMV serostatus. Because HLA typing was missing for some donors at each locus, association tests included only the typed subset. Strong co-occurrence of HLA alleles, especially DR and DQ, made assigning TCR associations to individual alleles difficult. In a later genetic analysis, a missense DCLRE1C variant was associated with V-gene and J-gene trimming of TCR beta chains, and the association was replicated in an independent cohort. Linkage disequilibrium might explain the correlated functional status among segregating V segments, but an unknown experimental factor could not be ruled out. According to a later analysis, most CMV-associated TCR beta chains appeared to be HLA-restricted, and the HLA associations seemed to be driven largely by CMV exposure.

As for this clone: Its recognized antigen is unknown. Qualities for individual bases were not recorded, and no much larger clone is one base off.

Material for sequencing was PBMCs. The receptor was isolated from a boy younger than 18 in good health and CMV-seronegative. This chain joins TRBV5-8 to TRBJ2-5; tentative D gene TRBD1, with 6 bases matching. The encoded CDR3 is CASSLNLEPGEETQYF. Here is the DNA: TGTGCCAGCAGCCTTAACCTTGAACCAGGGGAAGAGACCCAGTACTTC.